These 17 T cell receptor beta chains share one sample of origin, sequenced in a study of T cells expressing NK-cell markers. Reanalyzing the 5' RACE reads, TCRdb keeps one entry per CDR3 protein, without DNA. The sample includes around 280,000 distinct CDR3 sequences. The sequenced sample was blood T cells: a sorted CD56 or NKG2C T cell subset, CD4+ or CD8+ T cells, or bulk PBMC T cells (not recorded which). The receptors stem from a man younger than 30 in good health.

The chain recombines TRBV6-4 with TRBJ2-1; TCRdb's D gene call, TRBD2, goes unchecked for lack of DNA. From germline, CDR1 is MRHNA and CDR2 SNTAGT. The CDR3 loop spans 15 amino acids. CDR3 loop: CASSEGFGRSHEQFF.

V is TRBV7-9 and J is TRBJ1-5. In germline, CDR1 is SEHNR, CDR2 FQNEAQ (reference sequence). The CDR3 spans 16 residues. The CDR3 sequence is CASSLERAGLNQPQHF.

This chain links TRBV20-1 with TRBJ2-1; there is no DNA to check the TCRdb D call of TRBD2. The CDR3 length is 15 residues. Germline V gene lookup returns CDR1 DFQATT and CDR2 SNEGSKA (reference sequence). CDR3 residues: CSAPTSGVSYNEQFF.

The chain recombines TRBV20-1 with TRBJ2-1; absent DNA, TCRdb's TRBD1 call cannot be checked. The CDR3 totals 14 residues. CDR1 and CDR2 from the germline V gene are DFQATT and SNEGSKA (reference sequence). The CDR3 loop is CSAIRDATYNEQFF.

This chain links TRBV5-5 with TRBJ2-1. The CDR3 runs 14 residues. CDR1 is SGHKS and CDR2 is YYEKEE in the germline V gene (reference sequence). The CDR3 sequence is CASSLGRGKDEQFF.

This chain uses TRBV4-1 with TRBJ1-1. CDR3 size: 16 residues. Germline CDR1 and CDR2: MGHRA and YSYEKL. The CDR3: CASSQEVVPANTEAFF.

J is TRBJ2-7 and V is TRBV5-1; TCRdb proposes TRBD1, but this gene call is untestable without DNA. This CDR3 has 14 residues. The germline gives CDR1 SGHRS, CDR2 YFSETQ. The CDR3 reads CASSLRDPGTEQYF.

The rearrangement joins TRBV25-1 to TRBJ2-7; TCRdb lists TRBD2, though no DNA is available to test this call. The CDR3 spans 13 residues. CDR1 and CDR2 from the germline V gene are MGHDK and SYGVNS. CDR3 amino acids: CARSSGSWAEQYF.

The V call is TRBV30, the J call TRBJ2-1; TCRdb calls TRBD2, which cannot be checked without DNA. CDR3 size: 14 residues. Germline CDR1 and CDR2: GTSNPN and SVGIG (reference sequence). The chain's CDR3 is CAWRLAGLYNEQFF. Looking up the rest from reference TRBV30 and TRBJ2-1 gives the full variable domain: SQTIHQWPATLVQPVGSPLSLECTVEGTSNPNLYWYRQAAGRGLQLLFYSVGIGQISSEVPQNLSASRPQDRQFILSSKKLLLSDSGFYLCAWRLAGLYNEQFFGPGTRLTVL.

The V gene is TRBV29-1, the J gene TRBJ1-2; the TCRdb D gene call, TRBD1, has no DNA to confirm it. Looked up from germline, CDR1 is SQVTM and CDR2 is ANQGSEA. This CDR3 region has 13 residues. The CDR3 sequence is CSVEARGGYGYTF.

The rearrangement links TRBV20-1 to TRBJ2-3; TCRdb's D call, TRBD1, is unchecked because there is no DNA. Germline CDR1 and CDR2: DFQATT and SNEGSKA (reference sequence). This CDR3 comprises 15 residues. CDR3 region: CSAIPGQGGTDTQYF.

The chain joins TRBV12-3 or TRBV12-4 to TRBJ2-1; TCRdb calls TRBD1, which cannot be checked without DNA. CDR3 length equals 13 residues. The CDR3 reads CASSQTWGGEQFF.

The V call is TRBV29-1, the J call TRBJ2-5. CDR1 is SQVTM and CDR2 is ANQGSEA in the germline V gene. The CDR3 has 12 amino acids. The chain's CDR3 is CSVGGPLETQYF.

This chain links TRBV12-3 or TRBV12-4 with TRBJ2-1; with no DNA, the TCRdb D assignment of TRBD2 cannot be verified. The CDR3 consists of 16 residues. The chain's CDR3 is CASSRTSGENWNEQFF.

V is TRBV7-2 and J is TRBJ2-7; lacking DNA, the TRBD2 call made by TCRdb goes unchecked. Germline V gene data show CDR1 as SGHTA and CDR2 as FQGNSA. The length of the CDR3 is 16 residues. CDR3 sequence: CASSSRIAGGLYEQYF.

This sequence joins TRBV11-2 and TRBJ2-1; TCRdb's D gene call, TRBD2, goes unchecked for lack of DNA. The CDR3 runs 15 residues. Per germline, CDR1 SGHAT and CDR2 FQNNGV. CDR3: CASSLRLAGINEQFF.

The chain is built from TRBV24-1 and TRBJ2-6. The CDR3 spans 16 residues. Germline V lookup: CDR1 KGHDR, CDR2 SFDVKD. The CDR3 spells CATSDPDHDEANVLTF.